One TCR beta chain is described in this entry. The naive CD8 subset, CD45RO-negative cells positively selected for CCR7, excluded terminally differentiated effector memory CD45RA+ cells. The table came from immunoSEQ multiplex PCR; TCRdb's copy has only in-frame clones and leaves some out. The sample consists of about 1,900,000 clones, 85% to 95% of them appearing once. Germline values: CDR1 LNHDA, CDR2 SQIVND (reference sequence). Losses at the gene ends were 3 bases for V and 6 bases for J; bases not matched to a gene: 1. This CDR3 spans 15 amino acids. The data originate from a study of shared clonotypes between healthy human individuals.

This TCR derives from a man younger than 35 in good health. Sample: naive CD8+ T cells sorted from blood. V gene TRBV19 combines with J gene TRBJ2-2; TRBD2 agrees at 13 bases. The CDR3 sequence is CASSIGLAGAGELFF. The CDR3 DNA reads TGTGCCAGTAGTATCGGACTAGCGGGGGCCGGGGAGCTGTTTTTT.